Below, 9 T cell receptor beta chains from the same sample are listed, as sequenced in a study of beta chain features in type 1 diabetes. These TCRs' antigens remain unknown. General study results and limits: Shortening of TCRB CDR3s, moderate but significant, appeared in all four CD4+ subsets of Type 1 diabetes patients.

The study reverse transcribed the entire isolated RNA, so it sequenced expressed TCRB transcripts. The repertoire was sequenced with immunoSEQ multiplex PCR; TCRdb's copy has only in-frame clones and lacks some. Among 350,000 to 400,000 clones listed, 10% to 15% were seen once. Source material: naive CD4+ T cells from blood. These receptors were obtained from a woman between 18 and 29 years old with type 1 diabetes.

The rearrangement joins TRBV10-3 to TRBJ1-2; D is unresolved. The ends were cut back, 4 bases at V and 1 base at J, with 10 bases in the middle. The germline V gene encodes CDR1 ENHRY and CDR2 SYGVKD. The CDR3 length is 14 residues. The CDR3 bases are TGTGCCATCAGTGTAACGAGAATTAACTATGGCTACACCTTC. Protein sequence: CAISVTRINYGYTF.

The chain uses TRBV6-6 and TRBJ1-3, with 8 nucleotides matching TRBD1. The CDR3 has 16 residues. Trimming cost V 5 bases and J 1 base; bases outside gene matches: 7. Per the germline V gene, CDR1 is MNHNY and CDR2 is SVGAGI (reference sequence). The CDR3, as DNA: TGTGCCAGCAGTAGACAGGGGACAGCATCTGGAAACACCATATATTTT. Residues: CASSRQGTASGNTIYF.

Only a few counts were recorded for this clone. CDR3 region: CASSQKQGDTQYF. Written as DNA, the CDR3 is TGCGCCAGCAGCCAGAAACAGGGAGATACGCAGTATTTT. The chain employs TRBV4-3 and TRBJ2-3, with D possibly being TRBD1 (6 bases). Germline V lookup: CDR1 LGHNA, CDR2 YSLEER. The CDR3 consists of 13 residues. Trimming took off 3 bases at V and 5 bases at J, with 9 bases between the two ends.

This clone was recorded a few times. The chain couples TRBV6-6 to TRBJ2-3; 8 nucleotides line up with TRBD1. The CDR3 covers 14 residues. CDR1 and CDR2 (germline): MNHNY, SVGAGI (reference sequence). V trimming: 10 bases; J trimming: 3 bases; junction bases outside the gene matches: 9. The chain's CDR3 is CATTGQGGTDTQYF. CDR3 in DNA: TGTGCCACCACCGGACAGGGTGGGACAGATACGCAGTATTTT.

The gene calls are TRBV30 and TRBJ2-2, with D perhaps TRBD1 (6 bases). V lost 0 bases and J lost 4, with 9 bases in between. CDR3 length equals 14 residues. The germline V gene encodes CDR1 GTSNPN and CDR2 SVGIG (reference sequence). The CDR3 sequence: CAWSVAGVTGELFF. CDR3 sequence (DNA): TGTGCCTGGAGTGTGGCAGGGGTCACCGGGGAGCTGTTTTTT.

There are a few counts of this clone. This chain uses TRBV19 with TRBJ2-7, with D perhaps matching TRBD1 (6 bases). CDR3 length: 15 amino acids. Per the germline V gene, CDR1 is LNHDA and CDR2 is SQIVND (reference sequence). Trimming stripped 4 bases from V and 4 bases from J, with 17 bases between. CDR3 region: CASSTGRDKGYEQYF. DNA of the CDR3: TGTGCCAGTAGTACCGGCCGGGACAAAGGATACGAGCAGTACTTC.

V and J are TRBV7-2 and TRBJ2-1, with D maybe TRBD2 (5 bases). The germline CDR1 and CDR2 sequences are SGHTA and FQGNSA. With 5 bases removed from V and 2 bases from J, the gap between germline ends came to 10 bases. The CDR3 consists of 14 residues. As DNA, the CDR3 is TGTGCCAGCAGCCCGGCGGGCCCCTACAATGAGCAGTTCTTC. This codes for CASSPAGPYNEQFF.

The chain combines TRBV27 with TRBJ1-6; D call uncertain. The CDR3 totals 13 residues. Per the germline V gene, CDR1 is MNHEY and CDR2 is SMNVEV (reference sequence). Trimming shortened V by 5 bases and J by 8 bases, and 10 bases separated the two germline ends. CDR3 sequence: CASSPRPYSPLHF. CDR3 in DNA: TGTGCCAGCAGTCCCCGTCCCTATTCACCCCTCCACTTT.

V usage is TRBV2 and J usage is TRBJ2-1; TRBD2 is a possible D gene (5 bases). V shed 7 bases and J shed 7 bases, with 23 bases lying between them. Per the germline V gene, CDR1 is SNHLY and CDR2 is FYNNEI. This CDR3 comprises 16 residues. The CDR3 loop is CASKPDSGRTLNEQFF. CDR3 in DNA: TGTGCCAGCAAACCGGACTCTGGCCGGACCCTGAATGAGCAGTTCTTC.